This T cell receptor beta chain was captured in a study of shared clonotypes between healthy human individuals. Study-wide context: Researchers assigned three CD4 naive, three CD4 memory, two CD8 naive and one CD8 memory plate to each donor. Findings and caveats of the study: Non-shared clonotypes had lower generation probabilities than those shared by all four donors.

Assay: immunoSEQ multiplex PCR; the TCRdb copy retains only in-frame clones and omits some. The sample has more than 1,200,000 clones, roughly 98.5% seen once; the top ten hold 0.36%. The CDR3 runs 13 residues. V gave up 4 bases and J gave up 4 bases, with 9 bases separating them. Germline V gives CDR1 SGHRS, CDR2 YFSETQ. Of note for this clone: The antigen is unknown.

The clonotype was recovered from a man aged 25 to 45 in good health. The material sequenced was naive CD4+ T cells sorted from blood. The subset is: CD45RA+ positively selected. This chain joins TRBV5-1 and TRBJ2-4; weak D call: TRBD2 (6 bases). The CDR3 nucleotides are TGCGCCAGCAGCAGCGGGTTGAAAAACATTCAGTACTTC. Its protein product is CASSSGLKNIQYF.